This entry concerns a single T cell receptor beta chain. Antigen: not known. The data originate from a study of response to subunit inactivated influenza vaccine. TCRdb re-called the RT-PCR reads through MiXCR, storing one row per CDR3 protein. Altogether roughly 790,000 distinct CDR3 sequences are present, 21% being singletons, with the ten largest covering about 9.4%. Study observations and caveats: The authors proposed limited new T cell recruitment per seasonal influenza vaccination.

This TCR derives from a man between 50 and 59 years old who received an inactivated influenza vaccine. The sample here was PBMCs from blood, taken 5 days after vaccination.

The CDR3: CASSLGGKRYNEQFF. The CDR3 DNA sequence: TGTGCCAGCAGCTTAGGCGGGAAGAGATACAATGAGCAGTTCTTC. This chain uses TRBV11-1 with TRBJ2-1; maybe TRBD2 (6 bases). This CDR3 is built from 15 residues. Germline lookup yields CDR1 SGHAT and CDR2 FQDESV (reference sequence). The V end lost 1 base, the J end lost 4 bases, and 11 bases lay between the germline ends.